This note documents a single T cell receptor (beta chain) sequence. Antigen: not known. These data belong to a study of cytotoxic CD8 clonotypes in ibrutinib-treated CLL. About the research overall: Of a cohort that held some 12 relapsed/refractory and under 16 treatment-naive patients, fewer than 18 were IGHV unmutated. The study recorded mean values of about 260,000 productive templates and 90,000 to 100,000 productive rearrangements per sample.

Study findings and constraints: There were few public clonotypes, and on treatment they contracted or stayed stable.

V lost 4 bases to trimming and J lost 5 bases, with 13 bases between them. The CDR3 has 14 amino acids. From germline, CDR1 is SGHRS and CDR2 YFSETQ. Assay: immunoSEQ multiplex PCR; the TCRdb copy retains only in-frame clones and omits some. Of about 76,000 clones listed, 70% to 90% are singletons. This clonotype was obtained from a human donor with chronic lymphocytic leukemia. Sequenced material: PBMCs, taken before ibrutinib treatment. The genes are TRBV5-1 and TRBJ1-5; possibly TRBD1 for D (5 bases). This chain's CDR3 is CASSRDGLDQPQHF. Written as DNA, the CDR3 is TGCGCCAGCAGCCGGGACGGTTTAGATCAGCCCCAGCATTTT. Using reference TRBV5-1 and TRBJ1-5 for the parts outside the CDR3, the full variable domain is KAGVTQTPRYLIKTRGQQVTLSCSPISGHRSVSWYQQTPGQGLQFLFEYFSETQRNKGNFPGRFSGRQFSNSRSEMNVSTLELGDSALYLCASSRDGLDQPQHFGDGTRLSIL.